The present TCR beta chain was sequenced within a study of radiation and T cells in renal cell carcinoma. Clones were read by immunoSEQ multiplex PCR, and TCRdb kept only the in-frame ones, dropping some. The data contain 65,000 or so clones, roughly 80% of them singletons. Per the germline V gene, CDR1 is SGHVS and CDR2 is FNYEAQ. The V gene lost 4 bases and the J gene lost 1 base, with 10 bases spanning the gap. The CDR3 contains 14 residues. The sample's time point: blood 4 weeks post-SBRT, at nephrectomy. As for treatment: 15 Gy SBRT to primary tumor, nephrectomy 4 weeks later. This TCR derives from a man between 60 and 70 years old with renal cell carcinoma. Sequences were derived from blood, sampled from a patient whose treatment included radiotherapy and nephrectomy. The rearrangement links TRBV7-6 to TRBJ1-1; no firm D call. This CDR3 reads CASSYDPRNTEAFF. The CDR3 region has the DNA TGTGCCAGCAGCTACGACCCCAGGAACACTGAAGCTTTCTTT.